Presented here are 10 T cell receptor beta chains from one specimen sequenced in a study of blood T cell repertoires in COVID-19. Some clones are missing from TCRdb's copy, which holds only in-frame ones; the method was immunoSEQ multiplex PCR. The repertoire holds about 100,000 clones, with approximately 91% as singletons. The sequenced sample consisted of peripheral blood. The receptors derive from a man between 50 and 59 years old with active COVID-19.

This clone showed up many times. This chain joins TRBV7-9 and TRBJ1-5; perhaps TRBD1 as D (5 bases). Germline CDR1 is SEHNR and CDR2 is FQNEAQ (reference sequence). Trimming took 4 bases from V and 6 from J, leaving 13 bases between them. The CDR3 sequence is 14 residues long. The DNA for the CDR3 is TGTGCCAGCAGCTGGGGGGAGGGAAGTCAGCCCCAGCATTTT. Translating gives CASSWGEGSQPQHF. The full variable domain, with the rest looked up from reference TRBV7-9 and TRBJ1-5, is DTGVSQNPRHKITKRGQNVTFRCDPISEHNRLYWYRQTLGQGPEFLTYFQNEAQLEKSRLLSDRFSAERPKGSFSTLEIQRTEQGDSAMYLCASSWGEGSQPQHFGDGTRLSIL.

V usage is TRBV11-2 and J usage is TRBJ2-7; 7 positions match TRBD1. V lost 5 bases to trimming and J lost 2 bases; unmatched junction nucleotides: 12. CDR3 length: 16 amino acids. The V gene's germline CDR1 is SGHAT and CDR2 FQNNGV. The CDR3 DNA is TGTGCCAGCAGCACCGATTCAGGGGGTTTCCCCTACGAGCAGTACTTC. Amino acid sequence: CASSTDSGGFPYEQYF.

The CDR3 DNA is TGTGCCAGCAGGCCCGACAGGAGCCAAGAGACCCAGTACTTC. Translating gives CASRPDRSQETQYF. The chain couples TRBV6-5 to TRBJ2-5, with D tentatively TRBD1 (6 bases). The CDR3 is 14 residues long. Between the trimmed V and J ends, which lost 6 bases and 1 base, there was a span of 12 bases. Germline loops: CDR1 MNHEY, CDR2 SVGAGI.

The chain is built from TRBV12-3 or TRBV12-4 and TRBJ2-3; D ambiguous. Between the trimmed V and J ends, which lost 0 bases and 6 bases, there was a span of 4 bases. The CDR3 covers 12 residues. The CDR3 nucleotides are TGTGCCAGCAGTTTAGCGCGGGATACGCAGTATTTT. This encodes CASSLARDTQYF.

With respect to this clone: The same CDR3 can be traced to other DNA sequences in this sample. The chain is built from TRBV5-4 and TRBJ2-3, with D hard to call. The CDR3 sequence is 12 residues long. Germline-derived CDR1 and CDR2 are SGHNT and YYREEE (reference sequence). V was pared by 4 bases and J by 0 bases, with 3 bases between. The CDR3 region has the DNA TGTGCCAGCAGCCTTAGCACAGATACGCAGTATTTT. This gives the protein CASSLSTDTQYF. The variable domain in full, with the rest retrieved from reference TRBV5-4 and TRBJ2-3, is ETGVTQSPTHLIKTRGQQVTLRCSSQSGHNTVSWYQQALGQGPQFIFQYYREEENGRGNFPPRFSGLQFPNYSSELNVNALELDDSALYLCASSLSTDTQYFGPGTRLTVL.

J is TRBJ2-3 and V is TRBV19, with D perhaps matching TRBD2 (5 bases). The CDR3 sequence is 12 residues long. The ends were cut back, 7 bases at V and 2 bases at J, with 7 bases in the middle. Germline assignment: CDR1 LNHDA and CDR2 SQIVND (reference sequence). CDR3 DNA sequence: TGTGCCAGTAAAGCGGACACAGATACGCAGTATTTT. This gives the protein CASKADTDTQYF.

The CDR3 DNA sequence: TGTGCCAGTACCCCCGGTTTGGGCTATGGTTATGGCTACACCTTC. It encodes CASTPGLGYGYGYTF. The chain joins TRBV19 to TRBJ1-2; D not resolved. Between the trimmed V and J ends, which lost 7 bases and 5 bases, there was a span of 20 bases. The CDR3 sequence is 15 residues long. CDR1 is LNHDA and CDR2 is SQIVND in the germline V gene (reference sequence).

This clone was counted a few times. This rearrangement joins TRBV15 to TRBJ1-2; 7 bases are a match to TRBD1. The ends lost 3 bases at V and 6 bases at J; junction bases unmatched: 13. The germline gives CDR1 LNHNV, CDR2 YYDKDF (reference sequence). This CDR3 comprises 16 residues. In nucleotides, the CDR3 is TGTGCCACCAGCAGGGACAGGATAGTCAGCTCGAATGGCTACACCTTC. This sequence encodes CATSRDRIVSSNGYTF.

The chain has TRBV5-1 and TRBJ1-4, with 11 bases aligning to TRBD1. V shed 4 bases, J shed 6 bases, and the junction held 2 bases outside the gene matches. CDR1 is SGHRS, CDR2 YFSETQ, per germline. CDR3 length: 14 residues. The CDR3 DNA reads TGCGCCAGCAGCAGGACAGGGGGCGATGAAAAACTGTTTTTT. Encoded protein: CASSRTGGDEKLFF.

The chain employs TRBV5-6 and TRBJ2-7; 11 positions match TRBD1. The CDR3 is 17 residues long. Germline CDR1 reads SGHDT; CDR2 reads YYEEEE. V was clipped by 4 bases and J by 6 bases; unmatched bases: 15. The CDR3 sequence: CASSGPGDRGIPSEQYV. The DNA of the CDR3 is TGTGCCAGCAGCGGGCCTGGGGACAGGGGGATCCCTAGCGAGCAGTACGTC.